The 28 T cell receptor beta chains presented below share a single source sample, sequenced in a study of T cell responses to AZD1222 COVID-19 vaccine. Repertoires were generated with immunoSEQ multiplex PCR, while TCRdb's copy carries only in-frame clones and drops some. The data hold some 150,000 clones, with 85% to 90% observed a single time. The sequences come from peripheral blood, collected on day 0 of AZD1222 vaccination. These receptors were taken from an adult in good health.

This clone was found many times. The V call is TRBV24-1, the J call TRBJ2-1; 7 bases map to TRBD1. The CDR3 is made up of 17 amino acids. J lost 0 bases, V lost 3 bases, and 7 bases had no gene match. The V gene's germline CDR1 is KGHDR and CDR2 SFDVKD. The CDR3 is CATSDPSTGSSYNEQFF. The CDR3 DNA is TGTGCCACCAGTGATCCATCGACAGGGAGCTCCTACAATGAGCAGTTCTTC.

The V and J genes are TRBV11-2 and TRBJ1-2, with 7 bases aligning to TRBD1. The CDR3 is 15 residues long. V lost 2 bases to trimming and J lost 3 bases; unmatched junction nucleotides: 6. Germline lookup yields CDR1 SGHAT and CDR2 FQNNGV. CDR3: CASSLSTGDYYGYTF. DNA of the CDR3: TGTGCCAGCAGCTTAAGCACAGGGGATTACTATGGCTACACCTTC.

The chain employs TRBV7-2 and TRBJ2-2; 8 bases are shared with TRBD2. Losses at the gene ends were 5 bases for V and 5 bases for J; bases not matched to a gene: 4. The germline V gene has CDR1 SGHTA and CDR2 FQGNSA. The CDR3 has 14 residues. The CDR3 coding sequence is TGTGCCAGCAGCACTACTAGCGGAACCGGGGAGCTGTTTTTT. As protein: CASSTTSGTGELFF.

The gene calls are TRBV30 and TRBJ2-2, with D possibly being TRBD1 or TRBD2 (5 bases each). This CDR3 has 15 amino acids. Germline V lookup: CDR1 GTSNPN, CDR2 SVGIG (reference sequence). Deletions cut 2 bases from V and 3 bases from J, with 13 bases between. CDR3 sequence reads: CAWSQGASDTGELFF. The CDR3 coding sequence is TGTGCCTGGAGTCAGGGAGCTTCGGACACCGGGGAGCTGTTTTTT.

The chain carries TRBV9 and TRBJ2-1, with 7 bases fitting TRBD1. This CDR3 region has 15 residues. The V segment lost 4 bases and the J segment 4 bases; nucleotides outside the gene matches: 8. CDR1 and CDR2 (germline): SGDLS, YYNGEE. CDR3 residues: CASSLTGNTYNEQFF. The CDR3 DNA sequence: TGTGCCAGCAGCCTGACAGGGAACACTTACAATGAGCAGTTCTTC.

The chain combines TRBV19 with TRBJ1-1; possibly TRBD1 for D (6 bases). CDR3 length: 14 residues. Trimming left V 6 bases short and J 1 base short, with 12 bases between. CDR1 is LNHDA, CDR2 SQIVND, per germline (reference sequence). CDR3 sequence reads: CASRKGEWNTEAFF. CDR3 bases: TGTGCCAGTAGGAAGGGGGAATGGAACACTGAAGCTTTCTTT.

This clone was counted once. The genes are TRBV18 and TRBJ2-2; 8 bases agree with TRBD1. Trimming at V came to 3 bases and at J to 6 bases, leaving 9 bases not matched to a gene. The CDR3 totals 16 residues. The V gene's germline CDR1 is KGHSH and CDR2 LQKENI. The CDR3 reads CASSPITRGQAGELFF. The CDR3 bases are TGTGCCAGCTCACCGATTACCAGGGGGCAAGCCGGGGAGCTGTTTTTT.

The J gene is TRBJ2-2, the V gene TRBV30; D is unclear. Trimming left V 3 bases short and J 8 bases short, with 4 bases between. CDR3 length: 10 amino acids. The germline V gene encodes CDR1 GTSNPN and CDR2 SVGIG (reference sequence). CDR3 DNA: TGTGCCTGGAGAAATGGGGAGCTGTTTTTT. It specifies CAWRNGELFF.

The V and J genes are TRBV29-1 and TRBJ1-4; no firm D call. This CDR3 is built from 14 residues. Looked up from germline, CDR1 is SQVTM and CDR2 is ANQGSEA. V shed 4 bases and J shed 1 base, with 10 bases lying between them. The DNA for the CDR3 is TGCAGCGTTGGTGACTTGGGAACTAATGAAAAACTGTTTTTT. Its translation is CSVGDLGTNEKLFF.

The chain recombines TRBV5-5 with TRBJ2-3; D is perhaps TRBD2 (6 bases). Germline V lookup: CDR1 SGHKS, CDR2 YYEKEE (reference sequence). V was pared by 1 base and J by 4 bases, with 10 bases between. This CDR3 is 14 amino acids long. The CDR3 protein is CASSLSSGADTQYF. CDR3 nucleotide sequence: TGTGCCAGCAGCTTGTCTTCGGGGGCAGATACGCAGTATTTT.

The chain recombines TRBV7-9 with TRBJ1-4; TRBD1 is a possible D gene (5 bases). The CDR3 has 16 amino acids. CDR1 is SEHNR and CDR2 is FQNEAQ in the germline V gene (reference sequence). Deletions cut 3 bases from V and 7 bases from J, with 18 bases between. CDR3 region: CASSFAGGVRSEKLFF. In DNA, the CDR3 is TGTGCCAGCAGCTTCGCCGGAGGGGTGAGAAGTGAAAAACTGTTTTTT. Filled out from reference TRBV7-9 and TRBJ1-4, the complete variable domain reads DTGVSQNPRHKITKRGQNVTFRCDPISEHNRLYWYRQTLGQGPEFLTYFQNEAQLEKSRLLSDRFSAERPKGSFSTLEIQRTEQGDSAMYLCASSFAGGVRSEKLFFGSGTQLSVL.

The chain combines TRBV11-2 with TRBJ1-1; D unclear. V lost 6 bases to trimming and J lost 1 base, with 18 bases between them. The CDR3 runs 16 residues. The V gene's germline CDR1 is SGHAT and CDR2 FQNNGV. DNA for the CDR3: TGTGCCAGCAGTATAAGGGTGTCCGTGGGGAACACTGAAGCTTTCTTT. This sequence encodes CASSIRVSVGNTEAFF.

For the CDR3, the DNA is TGTGCCAGCATCAAAGGGGGATTGTCTAATGAAAAACTGTTTTTT. This encodes CASIKGGLSNEKLFF. The V call is TRBV28, the J call TRBJ1-4, with a tentative D call TRBD1 (6 bases). The CDR3 contains 15 residues. Germline V gene data show CDR1 as MDHEN and CDR2 as SYDVKM. The V and J ends lost 7 bases and 3 bases respectively, with 15 bases between them.

The rearrangement joins TRBV25-1 to TRBJ1-2; D not resolved. This CDR3 contains 13 residues. Germline values: CDR1 MGHDK, CDR2 SYGVNS. Deletions cut 5 bases from V and 2 bases from J, with 9 bases between. Written as DNA, the CDR3 is TGTGCCAGCAGTACTCGGGGAAACTATGGCTACACCTTC. This codes for CASSTRGNYGYTF.

J is TRBJ1-1 and V is TRBV2, with 11 bases fitting TRBD1. Trimming took 6 bases from V and 6 from J; bases not matched to a gene: 6. The germline gives CDR1 SNHLY, CDR2 FYNNEI. The CDR3 has 14 residues. Here the CDR3 reads CASRVPGQGAEAFF. CDR3 DNA sequence: TGTGCCAGCAGAGTTCCGGGACAGGGGGCTGAAGCTTTCTTT.

The sample holds one count of this clone. The rearrangement links TRBV3-1 (or the pseudogene TRBV3-2) to TRBJ2-3; 13 bases match TRBD2. Looked up from germline, CDR1 is LGHDT and CDR2 is YNNKEL (reference sequence). Trimming took 4 bases from V and 4 from J; bases not matched to a gene: 8. The length of the CDR3 is 17 residues. The CDR3 coding sequence is TGTGCCAGCAGCCCCTTCATCGGACTAGCGGGGGCAGATACGCAGTATTTT. This gives the protein CASSPFIGLAGADTQYF.

The CDR3 protein is CASSDNQPQHF. The CDR3 nucleotides are TGTGCCAGCAGTGATAATCAGCCCCAGCATTTT. The J gene is TRBJ1-5, the V gene TRBV6-1; D remains unclear. The CDR3 contains 11 residues. The V gene's germline CDR1 is MNHNS and CDR2 SASEGT. The V and J ends lost 3 bases and 4 bases respectively, with 1 base between them.

The gene calls are TRBV5-1 and TRBJ1-1; D gene ambiguous. Germline-derived CDR1 and CDR2 are SGHRS and YFSETQ. The CDR3 length is 15 residues. Trimming removed 0 bases at V and 2 bases at J, with 11 bases between. Written as DNA, the CDR3 is TGCGCCAGCAGCTTGGCGGCAGACTTAAACACTGAAGCTTTCTTT. Protein: CASSLAADLNTEAFF.

Points on this clone: One junction end disagrees with the germline gene, perhaps due to a read error. This sequence joins TRBV2 and TRBJ1-5; D not certain. The germline V gene has CDR1 SNHLY and CDR2 FYNNEI. This CDR3 spans 14 amino acids. CDR3 protein: CASNPLAGDQRQHF. Written as DNA, the CDR3 is TGTGCCAGCAATCCCCTGGCCGGGGATCAGCGCCAGCATTTT.

This clone was recorded only once. In DNA form, the CDR3 reads TGTGCCAGCAGCCACAGGGCAACTAACTCCTACGAGCAGTACTTC. Protein product: CASSHRATNSYEQYF. This chain connects TRBV28 to TRBJ2-7; possibly TRBD1 for D (6 bases). The CDR3 covers 15 residues. V was clipped by 6 bases and J by 0 bases, with 15 bases between them. Germline CDR1 reads MDHEN; CDR2 reads SYDVKM.

This clone was detected once. This chain connects TRBV19 to TRBJ1-6; D gene unclear. Germline V lookup: CDR1 LNHDA, CDR2 SQIVND (reference sequence). CDR3 length equals 12 residues. V was trimmed by 7 bases and J by 8 bases, leaving 9 bases between them. CDR3 protein: CASKPGDSPLHF. The CDR3 nucleotides are TGTGCCAGTAAACCGGGAGATTCACCCCTCCACTTT. Using reference TRBV19 and TRBJ1-6 for the parts outside the CDR3, the full variable domain is DGGITQSPKYLFRKEGQNVTLSCEQNLNHDAMYWYRQDPGQGLRLIYYSQIVNDFQKGDIAEGYSVSREKKESFPLTVTSAQKNPTAFYLCASKPGDSPLHFGNGTRLTVT.

CDR3 region: CASSPGGVAGVNEQFF. CDR3 DNA: TGCGCCAGCAGCCCCGGCGGGGTAGCGGGAGTCAATGAGCAGTTCTTC. The chain links TRBV5-1 to TRBJ2-1, with TRBD2 matching 9 bases. CDR1 is SGHRS, CDR2 YFSETQ, per germline. Trimming took 4 bases from V and 6 from J; bases not matched to a gene: 11. This CDR3 has 16 residues.

This clone is a singleton in its sample. The chain uses TRBV4-1 and TRBJ2-3; 10 nucleotides align to TRBD2. Germline assignment: CDR1 MGHRA and CDR2 YSYEKL. V dropped 3 bases and J dropped 4; count of bases not matched to a gene: 10. The CDR3 runs 17 residues. The CDR3 DNA sequence: TGCGCCAGCAGCCACCGCCCGGGACTAGCGAGACCAGATACGCAGTATTTT. It yields the protein CASSHRPGLARPDTQYF.

This chain uses TRBV30 with TRBJ1-5; TRBD1 matches at 9 bases. Per germline, CDR1 GTSNPN and CDR2 SVGIG (reference sequence). The length of the CDR3 is 15 residues. V lost 0 bases to trimming and J lost 2 bases; unmatched junction nucleotides: 2. The DNA for the CDR3 is TGTGCCTGGAGTGTACGGGACAGGGGCAATCAGCCCCAGCATTTT. As protein: CAWSVRDRGNQPQHF.

This clone appeared once. V and J are TRBV6-5 and TRBJ2-3; tentative D call: TRBD2 (5 bases). This CDR3 is 14 amino acids long. Germline V gene sequence: CDR1 MNHEY, CDR2 SVGAGI. V was clipped by 6 bases and J by 2 bases, with 12 bases between them. The CDR3 DNA reads as TGTGCCAGCAGGAAGGACTGGAACACAGATACGCAGTATTTT. It encodes CASRKDWNTDTQYF.

This chain links TRBV7-9 with TRBJ2-5; D is tentatively TRBD1 or TRBD2 (5 bases each). Germline V gene sequence: CDR1 SEHNR, CDR2 FQNEAQ (reference sequence). V was pared by 5 bases and J by 5 bases, with 15 bases between. There are 14 residues in the CDR3. CDR3 bases: TGTGCCAGCAGCCCACGGGGACCGCTGGAGACCCAGTACTTC. Amino acid sequence: CASSPRGPLETQYF.

J is TRBJ2-7 and V is TRBV7-6; D is unclear. The CDR3 totals 14 residues. The V gene's germline CDR1 is SGHVS and CDR2 FNYEAQ. Trimming removed 3 bases at V and 5 bases at J, with 14 bases between. CDR3 in amino acids: CASSFIPLRHEQYF. In DNA form, the CDR3 reads TGTGCCAGCAGCTTTATCCCCCTTAGGCACGAGCAGTACTTC.

V gene TRBV18 combines with J gene TRBJ2-1, with 12 bases that match TRBD2. With 8 bases clipped from V and 0 bases from J, the junction kept 11 bases outside the gene matches. CDR3 size: 18 residues. Per germline, CDR1 KGHSH and CDR2 LQKENI. CDR3: CASLPGLAGSSSYNEQFF. Written as DNA, the CDR3 is TGTGCCAGCCTCCCGGGACTAGCGGGCTCGAGCTCCTACAATGAGCAGTTCTTC.